This record concerns one T cell receptor beta chain sequence. Its antigen is unidentified. A template switching step contributed a universal primer site, while unique molecular identifiers were present in the cDNA. Via MiXCR, TCRdb re-called the 5' RACE reads, giving one row per CDR3 protein. The sample records around 250,000 distinct CDR3 sequences, 10% to 15% being singletons. Every donor was a healthy Caucasian. The CDR3 is 13 residues long. Germline V gene data show CDR1 as ENHRY and CDR2 as SYGVKD. V lost 3 bases and J 9 bases, leaving 15 bases between the germline ends. This entry belongs to a study of identical twins. General study points: The authors drew conclusions from cross-sectional statistical analysis rather than following the same donors. Invariant MAIT and iNKT cells could partly confound zero-insertion analyses.

The data also belong to a second study, concerning yellow fever vaccine responses in identical twins.

The sample was memory (CD45RO+) T cells sorted from blood. This sequence joins TRBV10-3 and TRBJ2-7; D is tentatively TRBD1 or TRBD2 (5 bases each). This TCR derives from a woman in her late teens or twenties in good health. The CDR3: CAISDRGLGGQYF. The CDR3 DNA sequence: TGTGCCATCAGTGATAGGGGTCTTGGAGGGCAGTACTTC.